This T cell receptor (beta chain) was found in a study of T cell repertoires in cytomegalovirus infection. TCRdb used MiXCR to reprocess the reads, holding one entry per CDR3 protein. The sample shows about 530,000 distinct CDR3 sequences, more than 25% of them seen only once. Germline-derived CDR1 and CDR2 are MNHEY and SVGEGT. The CDR3 has 15 residues. With V trimmed by 3 bases and J by 7 bases, 8 bases remained unmatched. The sample was PBMCs. This rearrangement joins TRBV6-2 or TRBV6-3 to TRBJ2-1; 8 bases match TRBD2. This TCR came from a human donor in good health (CMV status not recorded). Some clones in this sample may be carry-over from other donors' samples. CDR3 sequence: CASSYSSGSWNEQFF. CDR3 DNA sequence: TGTGCCAGCAGTTATTCCAGCGGGAGCTGGAATGAGCAGTTCTTC.